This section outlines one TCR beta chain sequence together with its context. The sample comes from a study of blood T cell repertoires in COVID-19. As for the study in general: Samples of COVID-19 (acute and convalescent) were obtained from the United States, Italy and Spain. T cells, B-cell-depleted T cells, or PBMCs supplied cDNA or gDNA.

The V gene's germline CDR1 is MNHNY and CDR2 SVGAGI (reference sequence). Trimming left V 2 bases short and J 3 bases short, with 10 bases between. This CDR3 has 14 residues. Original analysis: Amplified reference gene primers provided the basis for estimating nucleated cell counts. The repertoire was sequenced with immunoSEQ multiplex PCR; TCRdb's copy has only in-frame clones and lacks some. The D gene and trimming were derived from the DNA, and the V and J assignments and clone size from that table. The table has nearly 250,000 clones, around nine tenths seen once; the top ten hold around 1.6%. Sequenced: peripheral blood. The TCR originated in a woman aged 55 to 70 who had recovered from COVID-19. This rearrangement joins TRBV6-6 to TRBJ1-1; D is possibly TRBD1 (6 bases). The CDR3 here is CASSYGYRDTEAFF. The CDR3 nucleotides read TGTGCCAGCAGTTACGGCTACAGGGACACTGAAGCTTTCTTT.